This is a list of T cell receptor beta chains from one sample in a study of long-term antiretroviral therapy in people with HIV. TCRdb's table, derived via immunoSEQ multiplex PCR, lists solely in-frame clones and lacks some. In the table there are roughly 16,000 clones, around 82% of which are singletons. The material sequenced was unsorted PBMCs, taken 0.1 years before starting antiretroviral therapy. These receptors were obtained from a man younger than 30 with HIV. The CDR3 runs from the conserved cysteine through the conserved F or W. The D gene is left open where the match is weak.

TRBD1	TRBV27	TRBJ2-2	CASSFEGAGLVDTGELFF
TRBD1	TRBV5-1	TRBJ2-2	CASSPRTGVWTGELFF
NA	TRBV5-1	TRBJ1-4	CASSLAQDGPEKLFF
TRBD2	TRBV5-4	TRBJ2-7	CASSLGGRLSYEQYF
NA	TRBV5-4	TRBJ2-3	CASSSRVARTDTQYF
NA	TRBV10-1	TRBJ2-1	CALDTGTSPYNEQFF
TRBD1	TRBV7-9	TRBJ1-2	CASSRGQGANYGYTF
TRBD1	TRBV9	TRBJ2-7	CASSPDRGREQYF
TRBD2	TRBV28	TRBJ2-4	CASGERAVAGGRDIQYF
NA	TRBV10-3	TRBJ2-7	CAIGGQGKYEQYF
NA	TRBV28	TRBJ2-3	CASSPGLGTLRTDTQYF
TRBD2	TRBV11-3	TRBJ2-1	CASSLGAGGPIDEQFF
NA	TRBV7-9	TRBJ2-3	CASSRLRDTQYF
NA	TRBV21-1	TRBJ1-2	CASSKPTVSVQALGYGYTF
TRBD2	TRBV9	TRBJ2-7	CASSVEGGSSYEQYF
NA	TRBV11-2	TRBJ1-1	CASSLESSMNTEAFF
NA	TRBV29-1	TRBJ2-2	CSVGGAGELFF
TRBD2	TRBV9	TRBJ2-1	CASSVAAGRNEQFF
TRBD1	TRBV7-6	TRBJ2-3	CASRSGTGEDTQYF
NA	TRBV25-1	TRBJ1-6	CASSESRTANSPLHF
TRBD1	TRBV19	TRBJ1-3	CATADRGRSGNTIYF
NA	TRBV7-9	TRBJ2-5	CASSLGGAGETQYF
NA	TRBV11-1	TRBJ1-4	CASSRGVGGAGEKLFF
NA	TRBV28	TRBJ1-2	CASSSKGFNGYTF
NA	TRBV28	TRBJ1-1	CASSLPGHLWTEAFF
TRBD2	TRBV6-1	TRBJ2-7	CASSVSGGHAYEQYF
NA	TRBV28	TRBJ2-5	CASSPRSTEEETQYF
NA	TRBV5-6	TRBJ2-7	CASSLGVGVFRSYEQYF
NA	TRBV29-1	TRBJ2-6	CSAFGDVDSGANVLTF
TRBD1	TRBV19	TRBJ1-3	CASSRQGESSGNTIYF
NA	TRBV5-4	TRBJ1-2	CASTDPMGGNYGYTF
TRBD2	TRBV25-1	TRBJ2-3	CASSETSGRSPYF